These 9 T cell receptor beta chains came from one sample sequenced in a study of CD8 T cells in ankylosing spondylitis (dated by TCRdb to 2017 to 2019). To prepare the library, 5' RACE was applied. Sequencing took place on an Illumina HiSeq 2500. In TCRdb, the public reads were trimmed at Q25 with fastp and aligned with MiXCR, with productive beta chains retained. Each CDR3 protein gets just one entry, which takes the most common genes and DNA from the rows behind it. The sample includes around 25,000 distinct CDR3 sequences, with around 2.5% observed a single time. The ten largest clones add up to 7% to 9% of the sample. The specimen sequenced was blood, either unsorted or a sorted T cell fraction (not recorded which). Source of these receptors: a female donor with ankylosing spondylitis or in good health (not recorded which).

This clonotype was picked up many times. CDR3 protein: CASSVAPGRNNEQFF. CDR3 nucleotides: TGTGCCAGCAGCGTAGCTCCGGGAAGAAACAATGAGCAGTTCTTC. The V gene is TRBV9, the J gene TRBJ2-1, with D possibly TRBD2 on 5 matching bases. CDR3 length: 15 amino acids. Germline CDR1 reads SGDLS; CDR2 reads YYNGEE. V lost 0 bases and J 5 bases, leaving 12 bases between the germline ends.

This clonotype counts as medium-sized. V is TRBV9 and J is TRBJ2-2; tentative D call: TRBD1 (6 bases). The V end lost 6 bases, the J end lost 1 base, and 7 bases lay between the germline ends. This CDR3 has 13 residues. Looked up from germline, CDR1 is SGDLS and CDR2 is YYNGEE. CDR3 DNA sequence: TGTGCCAGCACGACAGGGAACACCGGGGAGCTGTTTTTT. It yields the protein CASTTGNTGELFF.

This clonotype occurred many times. The V call is TRBV9, the J call TRBJ2-1; tentatively, D is TRBD1 (5 bases). Germline lookup yields CDR1 SGDLS and CDR2 YYNGEE. The CDR3 covers 15 residues. V was cut by 0 bases and J by 11 bases, with 18 bases left in between. CDR3 sequence (DNA): TGTGCCAGCAGCGTAGGGGGAAGGGGCTCTGGTCAGCAGTTCTTC. Protein sequence: CASSVGGRGSGQQFF.

This clonotype was seen at least ten times. CDR3 nucleotides: TGTGCCAGCAGCGTACTAGCGGGAGGGCCCCTTAACACCGGGGAGCTGTTTTTT. Its translation: CASSVLAGGPLNTGELFF. V and J are TRBV9 and TRBJ2-2, with 12 nucleotides matching TRBD2. The V and J ends lost 1 base and 2 bases, in that order; junction bases with no gene match: 6. Germline CDR1 is SGDLS and CDR2 is YYNGEE. There are 18 residues in the CDR3.

This clonotype was recorded many times. This rearrangement joins TRBV9 to TRBJ1-3; unclear D gene. CDR3 length equals 15 residues. The germline V and J ends were trimmed by 0 bases and 0 bases, with 7 bases remaining between them. The V gene's germline CDR1 is SGDLS and CDR2 YYNGEE. The CDR3 is CASSVASGSGNTIYF. The CDR3 coding sequence is TGTGCCAGCAGCGTAGCTTCGGGCTCTGGAAACACCATATATTTT.

This clonotype was seen ten or more times. The chain recombines TRBV9 with TRBJ2-7, with TRBD1 as a possible D gene (5 bases). Trimming pared 0 bases from V and 3 bases from J, leaving 13 bases between. This CDR3 region has 15 residues. The germline V gene encodes CDR1 SGDLS and CDR2 YYNGEE. The DNA for the CDR3 is TGTGCCAGCAGCGTAGGGACACTATCGAACTACGAGCAGTACTTC. Translating it yields CASSVGTLSNYEQYF.

This clonotype was detected many times. J is TRBJ1-5 and V is TRBV9; 12 bases align to TRBD1. CDR3 length: 17 residues. J was trimmed by 6 bases and V by 4 bases; bases with no gene match: 11. Germline V gives CDR1 SGDLS, CDR2 YYNGEE. CDR3 sequence: CASSPNAGQGASQPQHF. The CDR3 DNA is TGTGCCAGCAGCCCTAACGCGGGACAGGGGGCAAGTCAGCCCCAGCATTTT.

This clonotype appeared many times. This chain joins TRBV9 and TRBJ1-3; tentatively, D is TRBD1 (6 bases). The CDR3 is 17 amino acids. V was pared by 3 bases and J by 4 bases, with 20 bases between. Germline V CDR1 and CDR2: SGDLS, YYNGEE. This chain's CDR3 is CASSGTLRGFLGNTIYF. CDR3 in DNA: TGTGCCAGCAGCGGGACCCTGAGGGGGTTTCTCGGAAACACCATATATTTT.

At least ten counts were recorded for this clonotype. This chain connects TRBV9 to TRBJ2-2, with TRBD2 identical over 11 bases. Germline lookup yields CDR1 SGDLS and CDR2 YYNGEE. The CDR3 loop spans 15 amino acids. J was trimmed by 2 bases and V by 6 bases; bases with no gene match: 3. CDR3 nucleotides: TGTGCCAGCACGGGACTAGCGGAAAACACCGGGGAGCTGTTTTTT. Protein sequence: CASTGLAENTGELFF.